Listed below are T cell receptor beta chains from one sample, sequenced in a study of T cell responses to AZD1222 COVID-19 vaccine. The repertoire was sequenced with immunoSEQ multiplex PCR; TCRdb's copy has only in-frame clones and lacks some. The table has roughly 80,000 clones, roughly 90% seen once; the top ten hold 4.2%. This specimen was peripheral blood, taken on day 0 of AZD1222 vaccination. The receptors come from an adult in good health. Both conserved end residues are part of each CDR3. A D gene is named only where the DNA matches it firmly. Not all rows give a size; the values are once, few, many and, for expanded clones, a class.

size	D	V	J	CDR3	DNA
few	-	TRBV9	TRBJ1-1	CASSAGQKNTEAFF	TGTGCCAGCAGCGCCGGACAAAAGAACACTGAAGCTTTCTTT
once	-	TRBV13	TRBJ2-1	CASSLVSAGSSYNEQFF	TGTGCCAGCAGCTTAGTCTCTGCGGGGAGCTCCTACAATGAGCAGTTCTTC
-	-	TRBV11-2	TRBJ1-3	CASSLFGSGNTIYF	TGTGCCAGCAGCTTATTCGGCTCTGGAAACACCATATATTTT
-	-	TRBV4-3	TRBJ2-1	CASSQGTANEQFF	TGCGCCAGCAGCCAAGGTACAGCGAATGAGCAGTTCTTC
-	TRBD1	TRBV7-2	TRBJ1-4	CASSTGQGKGNEKLFF	TGTGCCAGCAGCACGGGACAGGGGAAGGGTAATGAAAAACTGTTTTTT
-	-	TRBV5-1	TRBJ2-5	CASSPGTPQETQYF	TGCGCCAGCAGCCCCGGGACTCCCCAAGAGACCCAGTACTTC
-	-	TRBV7-3	TRBJ2-2	CASSLTPTGELFF	TGTGCCAGCAGCTTAACTCCCACCGGGGAGCTGTTTTTT
-	TRBD1	TRBV9	TRBJ2-5	CASSIGTGLGETQYF	TGTGCCAGCAGCATCGGGACAGGGCTGGGAGAGACCCAGTACTTC
-	-	TRBV6-5	TRBJ2-7	CASSANPGTYEQYF	TGTGCCAGCAGCGCTAACCCTGGTACCTACGAGCAGTACTTC
-	-	TRBV19	TRBJ1-2	CASSITTGGNYGYTF	TGTGCCAGTAGTATAACCACAGGAGGTAACTATGGCTACACCTTC
once	TRBD1	TRBV13	TRBJ1-1	CASSSRPDRWNTEAFF	TGTGCCAGCAGTTCTAGACCGGACAGGTGGAACACTGAAGCTTTCTTT
few	TRBD2	TRBV11-3	TRBJ2-7	CASSFLGLADSSYEQYF	TGTGCCAGCAGCTTCCTCGGACTAGCGGACAGCTCCTACGAGCAGTACTTC
-	-	TRBV6-5	TRBJ1-1	CASSYQTNTEAFF	TGTGCCAGCAGTTATCAAACCAACACTGAAGCTTTCTTT
-	TRBD2	TRBV7-3	TRBJ2-7	CASSLGPLAGDSKEQYF	TGTGCCAGCAGCTTAGGGCCTCTAGCGGGAGATTCTAAAGAGCAGTACTTC
-	-	TRBV2	TRBJ1-4	CASSEKSSGTNEKLFF	TGTGCCAGCAGTGAAAAGTCCAGCGGGACTAATGAAAAACTGTTTTTT
-	TRBD2	TRBV28	TRBJ2-1	CASSQKARIAGTSYNEQFF	TGTGCCAGCAGTCAAAAAGCCAGGATAGCGGGGACCTCCTACAATGAGCAGTTCTTC
-	-	TRBV5-1	TRBJ1-1	CASSFGTARGGRNTEAFF	TGCGCCAGCAGCTTTGGGACTGCCAGGGGAGGTAGGAACACTGAAGCTTTCTTT
-	-	TRBV6-6	TRBJ2-7	CASSPRTQSYEQYF	TGTGCCAGCAGTCCCCGGACACAGTCCTACGAGCAGTACTTC
-	TRBD1	TRBV5-1	TRBJ1-2	CASSLQQGYGYTF	TGCGCCAGCAGCTTGCAACAGGGGTATGGCTACACCTTC
-	-	TRBV11-3	TRBJ1-2	CASSLGGTGYTF	TGTGCCAGCAGCTTAGGAGGCACCGGCTACACCTTC
-	-	TRBV19	TRBJ1-1	CASSIEPNTEAFF	TGTGCCAGTAGTATTGAGCCGAACACTGAAGCTTTCTTT
-	-	TRBV19	TRBJ1-2	CASSIGPPSHGYTF	TGTGCCAGTAGCATCGGTCCGCCCTCTCATGGCTACACCTTC
-	-	TRBV6-5	TRBJ2-7	CASSPGGQGYEQYF	TGTGCCAGCAGTCCCGGCGGCCAGGGCTACGAGCAGTACTTC
-	TRBD1	TRBV6-5	TRBJ1-3	CASSTTGGGNTIYF	TGTGCCAGCAGCACGACAGGGGGAGGAAACACCATATATTTT
-	-	TRBV12-3/TRBV12-4	TRBJ1-1	CASSSDSFIEAFF	TGTGCCAGCAGTTCGGACAGCTTTATTGAAGCTTTCTTT
-	TRBD1	TRBV5-4	TRBJ1-2	CASSGGTEHGYTF	TGTGCCAGCAGCGGAGGGACAGAGCATGGCTACACCTTC
-	-	TRBV19	TRBJ1-2	CASSREGPGGYTF	TGTGCCAGTAGTCGAGAGGGCCCGGGAGGCTACACCTTC
-	-	TRBV14	TRBJ2-1	CASSLGGTYNEQFF	TGTGCCAGCAGCCTTGGGGGCACCTACAATGAGCAGTTCTTC
-	-	TRBV9	TRBJ2-1	CASSVATEGTEQFF	TGTGCCAGCAGCGTAGCTACGGAGGGTACGGAGCAGTTCTTC
-	TRBD1	TRBV7-9	TRBJ1-4	CASSSGTAEKLFF	TGTGCCAGCAGCTCTGGGACAGCCGAAAAACTGTTTTTT
-	TRBD1	TRBV7-3	TRBJ1-2	CASSSTDRFGGYTF	TGTGCCAGCAGCTCCACGGACAGGTTTGGAGGCTACACCTTC
once	-	TRBV18	TRBJ2-3	CASSRQDTQYF	TGTGCCAGCTCACGGCAAGATACGCAGTATTTT
-	-	TRBV9	TRBJ1-1	CASSVEIPGGLANTEAFF	TGTGCCAGCAGCGTAGAGATCCCGGGGGGGTTGGCGAACACTGAAGCTTTCTTT
-	TRBD1	TRBV9	TRBJ2-7	CASSVDQGALEQYF	TGTGCCAGCAGCGTAGACCAGGGGGCGCTCGAGCAGTACTTC
-	TRBD2	TRBV27	TRBJ2-1	CASIGAMGTSGRGEQFF	TGTGCCAGCATTGGGGCCATGGGGACTAGCGGGAGAGGTGAGCAGTTCTTC
few	-	TRBV6-4	TRBJ2-7	CASSVLASYEQYF	TGTGCCAGCAGTGTTCTAGCCTCCTACGAGCAGTACTTC
-	-	TRBV7-2	TRBJ2-3	CASSSTRADTQYF	TGTGCCAGCAGCTCGACTAGGGCAGATACGCAGTATTTT
-	-	TRBV6-4	TRBJ2-1	CASSRVVGGYNEQFF	TGTGCCAGCAGTCGTGTTGTCGGAGGTTACAATGAGCAGTTCTTC
-	TRBD2	TRBV6-2/TRBV6-3	TRBJ2-7	CASSYSGTRRAYEQYF	TGTGCCAGCAGTTACTCTGGGACTAGAAGAGCCTACGAGCAGTACTTC
-	-	TRBV3-1/TRBV3-2	TRBJ1-2	CASSQDSSGDGYTF	TGTGCCAGCAGCCAAGACTCTTCAGGGGACGGCTACACCTTC
-	-	TRBV18	TRBJ1-1	CASSPRENTEAFF	TGTGCCAGCTCACCAAGAGAGAACACTGAAGCTTTCTTT